The clone carrying this T cell receptor beta chain was observed a handful of times. What it recognizes is unknown. The whole isolated RNA underwent reverse transcription, so sequencing captured expressed TCRB transcripts. TCRdb's table, derived via immunoSEQ multiplex PCR, lists solely in-frame clones and lacks some. The sample includes about 650,000 clones, roughly 12% of them seen just once. This entry belongs to a study of beta chain features in type 1 diabetes. Trimming removed 4 bases from V and 0 bases from J, with 12 bases in between. There are 14 residues in the CDR3. Germline values: CDR1 SQVTM, CDR2 ANQGSEA. Findings and caveats of the study: The naive, central memory and Treg TCRB repertoires looked more alike in patients than they did in healthy donors. For Type 1 diabetes patients, all four CD4+ subsets carried TCRB CDR3s that were moderately but significantly shorter.

The J gene is TRBJ1-2, the V gene TRBV29-1, with unresolved D. What was sequenced was naive CD4+ T cells from blood. The TCR was taken from a man in his thirties or forties with type 1 diabetes. For the CDR3, the DNA is TGCAGCGTTGTAACCTTATTAGCTAACTATGGCTACACCTTC. This sequence encodes CSVVTLLANYGYTF.